This T cell receptor (beta chain) was captured in a study of CD8 T cells in ankylosing spondylitis. The study, taken as a whole, reports: Researchers reportedly found disease-linked clones significantly enriched in matched ankylosing spondylitis synovial fluid. Prior work had noted some motif variants in reactive arthritis blood and synovial fluid. Ankylosing spondylitis blood appeared to carry a characteristic TCR beta motif of several highly homologous variants. Those disease-linked clones were CD8+; they were also relatively rare in peripheral blood.

As regards this clonotype: Its antigen is not known.

The length of the CDR3 is 14 residues. Trimming took off 2 bases at V and 6 bases at J, with 14 bases between the two ends. Germline V gene data show CDR1 as SGHRS and CDR2 as YFSETQ. A single record per CDR3 protein comes from TCRdb applying MiXCR to the 5' RACE reads. The sample holds around 770,000 distinct CDR3 sequences, approximately 10% seen once. Material for sequencing was blood, either unsorted or a sorted T cell fraction (not recorded which). The clonotype comes from a male donor with ankylosing spondylitis. The chain joins TRBV5-1 to TRBJ1-1; maybe TRBD1 (5 bases). CDR3 nucleotides: TGCGCCAGCAGCTTCGTCAGGGAAGGAGCTGAAGCTTTCTTT. Translated: CASSFVREGAEAFF. Drawing the rest from reference TRBV5-1 and TRBJ1-1, the complete variable domain is KAGVTQTPRYLIKTRGQQVTLSCSPISGHRSVSWYQQTPGQGLQFLFEYFSETQRNKGNFPGRFSGRQFSNSRSEMNVSTLELGDSALYLCASSFVREGAEAFFGQGTRLTVV.